A single sample is the source of the 18 T cell receptor beta chains below, sequenced in a study of shared clonotypes between healthy human individuals. The table came from immunoSEQ multiplex PCR; TCRdb's copy has only in-frame clones and leaves some out. Here the sample spans around 1.4 million clones, approximately 98.5% being singletons. The sample was naive CD4+ T cells sorted from blood. The subset is: CD45RA+ positively selected. The receptor source for this set is a man aged 25 to 40 in good health.

The chain couples TRBV27 to TRBJ1-5; 9 bases agree with TRBD1. The V gene's germline CDR1 is MNHEY and CDR2 SMNVEV (reference sequence). The CDR3 is 15 residues long. Losses at the gene ends were 2 bases for V and 7 bases for J; bases not matched to a gene: 6. Written as DNA, the CDR3 is TGTGCCAGCAGTTTAAGTTGGACAGGGGCCCAGCCCCAGCATTTT. Its protein product is CASSLSWTGAQPQHF.

This chain joins TRBV5-1 and TRBJ2-1, with TRBD1 matching 7 bases. CDR3 length equals 16 residues. The V segment lost 4 bases and the J segment 6 bases; nucleotides outside the gene matches: 13. The germline V gene encodes CDR1 SGHRS and CDR2 YFSETQ. The CDR3 nucleotides are TGCGCCAGCAGCCCCCGTGGGGGTTCAGGGGGCAATGAGCAGTTCTTC. It translates to CASSPRGGSGGNEQFF.

The chain links TRBV6-4 to TRBJ2-1; perhaps TRBD2 as D (5 bases). CDR1 and CDR2 (germline): MRHNA, SNTAGT. The CDR3 consists of 13 residues. V was pared by 3 bases and J by 12 bases, with 15 bases between. The CDR3 region is CASSELGIGVQFF. CDR3 sequence (DNA): TGTGCCAGCAGTGAATTGGGGATCGGGGTGCAGTTCTTC.

This clone was found once. The chain joins TRBV15 to TRBJ2-5; TRBD2 aligns across 10 bases. With 1 base clipped from V and 2 bases from J, the junction kept 4 bases outside the gene matches. The CDR3 spans 16 residues. Germline CDR1 is LNHNV and CDR2 is YYDKDF (reference sequence). CDR3 amino acids: CATSRGPSGRQETQYF. As DNA, the CDR3 is TGTGCCACCAGCAGAGGCCCTAGCGGGAGACAAGAGACCCAGTACTTC.

The genes are TRBV18 and TRBJ1-1, with D hard to call. V was cut by 3 bases and J by 0 bases, with 11 bases left in between. The germline V gene has CDR1 KGHSH and CDR2 LQKENI. The CDR3 runs 15 residues. For the CDR3, the DNA is TGTGCCAGCTCACCGTCCAGAGTGGTGAACACTGAAGCTTTCTTT. This encodes CASSPSRVVNTEAFF.

The rearrangement uses TRBV9 and TRBJ1-1; tentative D call: TRBD1 (6 bases). Germline V CDR1 and CDR2: SGDLS, YYNGEE. CDR3 length: 14 amino acids. V was pared by 4 bases and J by 6 bases, with 16 bases between. CDR3 sequence (DNA): TGTGCCAGCAGCACCGGCCTGGCAGGGGCTGAAGCTTTCTTT. Protein: CASSTGLAGAEAFF. The whole variable domain, filled in from reference TRBV9 and TRBJ1-1, reads DSGVTQTPKHLITATGQRVTLRCSPRSGDLSVYWYQQSLDQGLQFLIQYYNGEERAKGNILERFSAQQFPDLHSELNLSSLELGDSALYFCASSTGLAGAEAFFGQGTRLTVV.

This chain joins TRBV5-1 and TRBJ2-1; no clear D. CDR3 size: 15 residues. Trimming left V 0 bases short and J 6 bases short, with 13 bases between. Germline V gives CDR1 SGHRS, CDR2 YFSETQ. The CDR3 region has the DNA TGCGCCAGCAGCTTGGAGGGCTCCAAGGTCAATGAGCAGTTCTTC. Translation gives CASSLEGSKVNEQFF.

Turning to this clone: The identical CDR3 is also encoded by other nucleotide sequences in the sample. The V and J genes are TRBV9 and TRBJ2-7, with 7 bases fitting TRBD1. This CDR3 comprises 15 residues. Germline V gene lookup returns CDR1 SGDLS and CDR2 YYNGEE. J was trimmed by 0 bases and V by 0 bases; bases with no gene match: 3. Here the CDR3 reads CASSVGAGGSYEQYF. The CDR3 region has the DNA TGTGCCAGCAGCGTAGGTGCAGGGGGCTCCTACGAGCAGTACTTC.

This clone has just one count. The CDR3 DNA sequence: TGTGCCAGCAACCCAGCGGGAGCCTACGAGCAGTACTTC. This encodes CASNPAGAYEQYF. The chain uses TRBV6-5 and TRBJ2-7; TRBD2 matches 8 bases. This CDR3 is 13 amino acids long. Germline V CDR1 and CDR2: MNHEY, SVGAGI. Trimming removed 7 bases from V and 2 bases from J; junction bases left unmatched: 4.

Written as DNA, the CDR3 is TGTGCCAGCAGTGAACTCTCCGGCCGGGACGGCTACACCTTC. Its translation is CASSELSGRDGYTF. The chain combines TRBV6-5 with TRBJ1-2, with a possible D match to TRBD1 (5 bases). V gave up 5 bases and J gave up 8 bases, with 18 bases separating them. The CDR3 is made up of 14 amino acids. Germline lookup yields CDR1 MNHEY and CDR2 SVGAGI.

The V call is TRBV20-1, the J call TRBJ2-5; D is unresolved. Per the germline V gene, CDR1 is DFQATT and CDR2 is SNEGSKA (reference sequence). There are 11 residues in the CDR3. Trimming cost V 2 bases and J 5 bases, with 6 bases left between them. The CDR3 loop reads CSARLTETQYF. The CDR3 nucleotides are TGCAGTGCTAGATTAACTGAGACCCAGTACTTC.

Notes on this clone: Different DNA sequences within this sample yield the same CDR3. The chain uses TRBV5-1 and TRBJ2-1; D ambiguous. This CDR3 has 15 residues. CDR1 is SGHRS, CDR2 YFSETQ, per germline. The V gene lost 2 bases and the J gene lost 0 bases, with 9 bases spanning the gap. The CDR3 region has the DNA TGCGCCAGCAGCTTAGTGACTGGCTCCTACAATGAGCAGTTCTTC. This codes for CASSLVTGSYNEQFF.

The rearrangement links TRBV2 to TRBJ1-2, with TRBD1 matching 8 bases. The CDR3 totals 17 residues. V trimming: 5 bases; J trimming: 6 bases; junction bases outside the gene matches: 17. CDR1 and CDR2 (germline): SNHLY, FYNNEI. CDR3 protein: CASSRRGTTGDFDGYTF. The DNA for the CDR3 is TGTGCCAGCAGTCGACGAGGGACGACAGGGGATTTCGATGGCTACACCTTC.

The CDR3, as DNA: TGTGCCACCAAGGGGGTCACCGGGGAGCTGTTTTTT. It translates to CATKGVTGELFF. The chain joins TRBV19 to TRBJ2-2; D is possibly TRBD1 (6 bases). The germline CDR1 and CDR2 sequences are LNHDA and SQIVND (reference sequence). This CDR3 has 12 amino acids. Trimming shortened V by 10 bases and J by 4 bases, and 10 bases separated the two germline ends.

The chain couples TRBV7-2 to TRBJ1-1; 9 nucleotides align to TRBD1. This CDR3 is 16 amino acids long. CDR1 is SGHTA, CDR2 FQGNSA, per germline. With V trimmed by 5 bases and J by 4 bases, 11 bases remained unmatched. The CDR3 DNA reads as TGTGCCAGCAGCACGGACGGGACAGGGATTGGCACTGAAGCTTTCTTT. Protein sequence: CASSTDGTGIGTEAFF.

The chain employs TRBV2 and TRBJ1-1; D is unclear. Germline CDR1 is SNHLY and CDR2 is FYNNEI. Trimming shortened V by 6 bases and J by 1 base, and 9 bases separated the two germline ends. There are 13 residues in the CDR3. CDR3 sequence: CASSERQNTEAFF. The CDR3 region has the DNA TGTGCCAGCAGCGAGAGACAGAACACTGAAGCTTTCTTT.

V usage is TRBV18 and J usage is TRBJ2-7; 9 bases fit TRBD2. The CDR3 consists of 15 residues. The V segment lost 2 bases and the J segment 2 bases; nucleotides outside the gene matches: 4. The germline CDR1 and CDR2 sequences are KGHSH and LQKENI. The CDR3 region has the DNA TGTGCCAGCTCACCAGTGGCTAGCGGGACCTACGAGCAGTACTTC. It translates to CASSPVASGTYEQYF. Full variable domain (outside the CDR3, taken from reference TRBV18 and TRBJ2-7): NAGVMQNPRHLVRRRGQEARLRCSPMKGHSHVYWYRQLPEEGLKFMVYLQKENIIDESGMPKERFSAEFPKEGPSILRIQQVVRGDSAAYFCASSPVASGTYEQYFGPGTRLTVT.

The chain links TRBV6-5 to TRBJ2-2; 11 bases are shared with TRBD1. The germline gives CDR1 MNHEY, CDR2 SVGAGI. The CDR3 runs 16 residues. J gave up 7 bases and V 1 base, and 5 bases lay outside the gene matches. The CDR3 bases are TGTGCCAGCAGTTACTTCGGACAGGGGGCCGACGGGGAGCTGTTTTTT. It encodes CASSYFGQGADGELFF.